A selection of T cell receptor beta chains follows, all from one sample in a study of CD8 T cells in ankylosing spondylitis. In TCRdb, the 5' RACE reads were re-called with MiXCR into one record per CDR3 protein. The repertoire holds 300,000 to 350,000 distinct CDR3 sequences, with about 9.9% as singletons. The material sequenced was blood, either unsorted or a sorted T cell fraction (not recorded which). The receptor set was obtained from a female donor with ankylosing spondylitis or in good health (not recorded which). Each CDR3 is given with its conserved first and last residue. A row's size may be missing; if present it is once, few, many or a size class.

clone size	V gene	J gene	CDR3 protein
many	TRBV12-3/TRBV12-4	TRBJ2-3	CASSPGVADTQYF
.	TRBV9	TRBJ2-1	CASSVFRETSSYNEQFF
many	TRBV20-1	TRBJ1-2	CSARDPYLGELNYGYTF
.	TRBV12-3/TRBV12-4	TRBJ2-5	CASRGRTAMETQYF
.	TRBV19	TRBJ1-1	CASTDMWARETFF
many	TRBV10-3	TRBJ2-5	CAISESDTQETQYF
many	TRBV6-4	TRBJ1-1	CASSREENTEAFF
many	TRBV3-1	TRBJ1-1	CASSLGQGAPNTEAFF
few	TRBV15	TRBJ2-5	CATSRERSSGRVLETQYF
.	TRBV5-6	TRBJ2-2	CASSLIQGSTGELFF
many	TRBV28	TRBJ2-7	CATAGTGLHEQYF
many	TRBV20-1	TRBJ2-3	CSARGLADNTDTQYF
.	TRBV7-8	TRBJ2-3	CASSLRTSKSSDTQYF
.	TRBV12-3/TRBV12-4	TRBJ2-7	CASSLRGGSTEQYF
many	TRBV12-3/TRBV12-4	TRBJ2-7	CASSLGDFSYEQYF
many	TRBV12-3/TRBV12-4	TRBJ2-5	CAIHLLRVRETQYF
many	TRBV10-3	TRBJ2-1	CAITLTGTGGLTTYNEQFF
.	TRBV5-5	TRBJ2-1	CASSPPPTYNEQFF
few	TRBV5-1	TRBJ2-2	CASSFWDLTTGDGELFF
.	TRBV27	TRBJ2-5	CASSSPRTSGEETQYF
many	TRBV5-1	TRBJ1-1	CASSSYRGRRTEAFF
.	TRBV21-1	TRBJ2-2	CASRDRDINTGELFF
.	TRBV18	TRBJ2-3	CASSLTTTGWGTDTQYF
.	TRBV6-1	TRBJ2-5	CASSGLLGTQYF
.	TRBV12-3/TRBV12-4	TRBJ2-3	CASSFRGNGDTQYF
many	TRBV29-1	TRBJ1-2	CSVERGGRGGYTF
.	TRBV12-3/TRBV12-4	TRBJ2-4	CASRSSGLAKNIQYF
many	TRBV18	TRBJ1-2	CASSPDRDVDYGYTF
few	TRBV4-3	TRBJ2-5	CASSQVGTRAQETQYF
.	TRBV15	TRBJ1-4	CTTNRVPAGTGGTSMRKLFF
few	TRBV12-3/TRBV12-4	TRBJ2-7	CASSLDHYEQYF
many	TRBV29-1	TRBJ1-3	CSVDSRPGNTIYF